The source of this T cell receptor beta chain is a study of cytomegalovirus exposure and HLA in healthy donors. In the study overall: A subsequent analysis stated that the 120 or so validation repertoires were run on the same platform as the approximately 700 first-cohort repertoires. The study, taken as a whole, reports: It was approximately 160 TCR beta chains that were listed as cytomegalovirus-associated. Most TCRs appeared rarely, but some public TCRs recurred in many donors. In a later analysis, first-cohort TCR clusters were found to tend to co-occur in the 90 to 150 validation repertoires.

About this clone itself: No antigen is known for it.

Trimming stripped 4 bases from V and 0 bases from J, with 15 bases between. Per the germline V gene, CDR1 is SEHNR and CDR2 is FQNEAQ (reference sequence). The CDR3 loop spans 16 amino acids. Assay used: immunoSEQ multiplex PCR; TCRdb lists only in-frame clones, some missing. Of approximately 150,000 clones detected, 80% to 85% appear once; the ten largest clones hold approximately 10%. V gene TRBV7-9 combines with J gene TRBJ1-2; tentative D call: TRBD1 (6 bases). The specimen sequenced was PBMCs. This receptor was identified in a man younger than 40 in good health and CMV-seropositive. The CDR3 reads CASSWGGTPANYGYTF. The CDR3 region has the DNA TGTGCCAGCAGCTGGGGAGGGACACCCGCTAACTATGGCTACACCTTC.